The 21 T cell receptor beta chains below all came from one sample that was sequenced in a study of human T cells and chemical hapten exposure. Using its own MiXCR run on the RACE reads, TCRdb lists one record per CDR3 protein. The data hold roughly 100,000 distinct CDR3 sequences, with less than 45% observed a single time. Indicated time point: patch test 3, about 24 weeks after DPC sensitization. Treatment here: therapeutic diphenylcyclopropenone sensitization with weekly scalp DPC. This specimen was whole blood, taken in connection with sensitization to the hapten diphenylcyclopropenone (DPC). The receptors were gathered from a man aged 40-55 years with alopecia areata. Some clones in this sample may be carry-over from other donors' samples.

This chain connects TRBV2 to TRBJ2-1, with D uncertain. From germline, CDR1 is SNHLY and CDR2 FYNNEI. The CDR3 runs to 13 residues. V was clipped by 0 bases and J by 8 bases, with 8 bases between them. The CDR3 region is CASSEARTHEQFF. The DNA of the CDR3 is TGTGCCAGCAGTGAAGCTAGGACCCATGAGCAGTTCTTC. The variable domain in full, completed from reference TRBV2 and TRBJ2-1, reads EPEVTQTPSHQVTQMGQEVILRCVPISNHLYFYWYRQILGQKVEFLVSFYNNEISEKSEIFDDQFSVERPDGSNFTLKIRSTKLEDSAMYFCASSEARTHEQFFGPGTRLTVL.

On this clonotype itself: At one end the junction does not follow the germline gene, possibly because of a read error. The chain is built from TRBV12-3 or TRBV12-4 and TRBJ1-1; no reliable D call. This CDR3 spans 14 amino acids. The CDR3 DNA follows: TGTGCCAGCGGTTTGAGCACCTCCCCGACTGAAGCTTTCTTT. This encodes CASGLSTSPTEAFF.

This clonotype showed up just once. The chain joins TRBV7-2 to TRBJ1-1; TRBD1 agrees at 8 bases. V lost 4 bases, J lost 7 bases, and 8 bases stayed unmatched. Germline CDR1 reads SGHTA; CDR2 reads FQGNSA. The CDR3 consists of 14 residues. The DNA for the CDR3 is TGTGCCAGCAGCTACCCGGACAGGGTGAGTGAAGCTTTCTTT. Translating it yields CASSYPDRVSEAFF.

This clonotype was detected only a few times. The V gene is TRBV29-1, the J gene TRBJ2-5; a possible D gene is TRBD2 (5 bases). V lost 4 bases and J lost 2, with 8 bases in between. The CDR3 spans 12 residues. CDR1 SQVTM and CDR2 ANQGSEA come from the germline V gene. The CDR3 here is CSVVPGQETQYF. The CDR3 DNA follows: TGCAGCGTTGTGCCGGGACAAGAGACCCAGTACTTC.

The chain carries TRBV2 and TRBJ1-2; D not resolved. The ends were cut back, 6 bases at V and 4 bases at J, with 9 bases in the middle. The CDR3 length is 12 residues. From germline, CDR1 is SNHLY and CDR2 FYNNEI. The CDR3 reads CASRETPYGYTF. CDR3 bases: TGTGCCAGCAGGGAGACTCCCTATGGCTACACCTTC.

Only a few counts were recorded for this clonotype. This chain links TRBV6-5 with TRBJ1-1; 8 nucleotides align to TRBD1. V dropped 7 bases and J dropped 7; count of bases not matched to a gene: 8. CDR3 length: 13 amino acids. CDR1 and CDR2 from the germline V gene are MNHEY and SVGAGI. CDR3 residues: CASTTDRAFEAFF. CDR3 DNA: TGTGCCAGCACTACGGACAGGGCGTTTGAAGCTTTCTTT.

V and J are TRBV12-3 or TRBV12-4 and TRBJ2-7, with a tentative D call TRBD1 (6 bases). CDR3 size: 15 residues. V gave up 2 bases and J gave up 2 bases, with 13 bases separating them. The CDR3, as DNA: TGTGCCAGCAGTTTAATGGCAGGGGACCCCTACGAGCAGTACTTC. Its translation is CASSLMAGDPYEQYF.

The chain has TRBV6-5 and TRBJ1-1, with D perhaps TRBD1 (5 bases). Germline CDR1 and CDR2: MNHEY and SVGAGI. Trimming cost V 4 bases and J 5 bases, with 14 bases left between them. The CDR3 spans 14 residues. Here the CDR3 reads CASSSGPGGTEAFF. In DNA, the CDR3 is TGTGCCAGCAGTTCGGGACCGGGGGGGACTGAAGCTTTCTTT.

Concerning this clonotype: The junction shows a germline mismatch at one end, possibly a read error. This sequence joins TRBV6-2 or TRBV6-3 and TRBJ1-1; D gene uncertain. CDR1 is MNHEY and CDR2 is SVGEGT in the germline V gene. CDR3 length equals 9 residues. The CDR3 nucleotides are TGTGCCAGCGGTTACACAGCTTTCTTT. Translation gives CASGYTAFF.

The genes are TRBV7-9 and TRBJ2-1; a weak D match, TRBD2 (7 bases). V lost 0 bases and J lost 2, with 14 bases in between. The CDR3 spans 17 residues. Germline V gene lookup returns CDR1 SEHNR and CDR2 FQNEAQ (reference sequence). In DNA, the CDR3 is TGTGCCAGCAGCTTAGCCGTAGGGGGAGGGCCCTACAATGAGCAGTTCTTC. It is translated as CASSLAVGGGPYNEQFF.

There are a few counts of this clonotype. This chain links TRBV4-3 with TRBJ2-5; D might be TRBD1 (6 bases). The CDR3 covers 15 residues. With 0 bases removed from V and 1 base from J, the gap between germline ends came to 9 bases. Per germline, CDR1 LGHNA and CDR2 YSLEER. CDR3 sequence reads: CASSQDLDSQETQYF. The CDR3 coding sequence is TGCGCCAGCAGCCAAGATCTGGACAGCCAAGAGACCCAGTACTTC.

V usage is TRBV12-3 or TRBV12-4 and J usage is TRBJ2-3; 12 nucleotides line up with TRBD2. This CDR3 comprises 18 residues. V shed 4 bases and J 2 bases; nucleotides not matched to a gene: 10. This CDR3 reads CASSWLWASGRDTDTQYF. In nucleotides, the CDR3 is TGTGCCAGCAGTTGGCTCTGGGCTAGCGGGAGGGACACAGATACGCAGTATTTT.

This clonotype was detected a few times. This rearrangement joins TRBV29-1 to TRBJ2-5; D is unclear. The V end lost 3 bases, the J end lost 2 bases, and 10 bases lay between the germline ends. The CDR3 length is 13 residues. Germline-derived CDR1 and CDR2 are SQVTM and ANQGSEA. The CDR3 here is CSVDFSGQETQYF. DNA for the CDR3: TGCAGCGTTGATTTTTCCGGGCAAGAGACCCAGTACTTC.

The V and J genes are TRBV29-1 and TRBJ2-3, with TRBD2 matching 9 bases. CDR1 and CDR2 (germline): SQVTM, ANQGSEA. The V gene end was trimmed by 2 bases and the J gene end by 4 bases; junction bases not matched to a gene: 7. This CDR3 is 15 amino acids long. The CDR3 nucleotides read TGCAGCGTTGAAAGTCGGCGGGAGGGCCCAGATACGCAGTATTTT. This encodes CSVESRREGPDTQYF.

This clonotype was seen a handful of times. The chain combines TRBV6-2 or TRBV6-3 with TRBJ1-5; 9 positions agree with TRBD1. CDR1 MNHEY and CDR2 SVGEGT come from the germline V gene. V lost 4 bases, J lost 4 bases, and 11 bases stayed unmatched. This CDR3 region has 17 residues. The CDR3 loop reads CASSFLQQGARNQPQHF. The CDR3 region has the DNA TGTGCCAGCAGTTTCCTACAACAGGGGGCGCGAAATCAGCCCCAGCATTTT.

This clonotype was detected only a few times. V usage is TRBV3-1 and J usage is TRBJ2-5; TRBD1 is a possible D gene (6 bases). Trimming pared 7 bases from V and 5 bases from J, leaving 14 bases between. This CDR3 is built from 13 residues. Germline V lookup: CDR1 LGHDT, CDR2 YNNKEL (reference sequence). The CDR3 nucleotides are TGTGCCAGCACGACCGGGACAACGGAGACCCAGTACTTC. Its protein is CASTTGTTETQYF.

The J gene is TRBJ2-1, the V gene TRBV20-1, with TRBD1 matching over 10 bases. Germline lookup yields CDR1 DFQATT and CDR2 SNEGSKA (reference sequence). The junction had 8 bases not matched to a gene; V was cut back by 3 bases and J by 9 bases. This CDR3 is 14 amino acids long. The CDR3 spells CSARMGQGIREQFF. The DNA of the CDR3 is TGCAGTGCTAGGATGGGACAGGGGATTCGTGAGCAGTTCTTC.

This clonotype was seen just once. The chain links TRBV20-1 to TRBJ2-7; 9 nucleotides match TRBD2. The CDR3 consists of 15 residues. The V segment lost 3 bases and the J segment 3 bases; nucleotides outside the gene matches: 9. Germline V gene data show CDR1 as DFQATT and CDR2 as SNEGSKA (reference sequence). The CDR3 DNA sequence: TGCAGTGCTAGGGCCGAGCGGGAGGAAGTCTACGAGCAGTACTTC. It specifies CSARAEREEVYEQYF.

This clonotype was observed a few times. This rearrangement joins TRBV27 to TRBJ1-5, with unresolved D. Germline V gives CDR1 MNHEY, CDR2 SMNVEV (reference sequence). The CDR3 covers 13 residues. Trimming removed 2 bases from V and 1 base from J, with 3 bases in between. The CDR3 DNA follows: TGTGCCAGCAGTTTAACCAGCAATCAGCCCCAGCATTTT. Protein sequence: CASSLTSNQPQHF.

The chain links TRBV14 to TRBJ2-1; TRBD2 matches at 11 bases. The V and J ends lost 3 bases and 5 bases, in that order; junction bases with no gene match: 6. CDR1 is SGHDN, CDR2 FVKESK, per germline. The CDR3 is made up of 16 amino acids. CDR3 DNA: TGTGCCAGCAGCCAGTTAGCGGGAGGGCGCCACAATGAGCAGTTCTTC. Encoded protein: CASSQLAGGRHNEQFF.

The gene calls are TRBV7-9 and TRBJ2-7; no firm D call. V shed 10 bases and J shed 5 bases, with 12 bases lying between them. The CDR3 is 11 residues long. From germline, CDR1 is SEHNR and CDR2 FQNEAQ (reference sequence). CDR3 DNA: TGTGCCACTACGAATGGGGACGAGCAGTACTTC. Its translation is CATTNGDEQYF.